The next 25 T cell receptor beta chains were all read from a single sample in a study of blood T cell repertoires in COVID-19. The protocol was immunoSEQ multiplex PCR, while the TCRdb copy is restricted to in-frame clones and leaves out a portion. The sample consists of 250,000 to 300,000 clones, 70% to 90% of them appearing once. The specimen sequenced was peripheral blood. The receptors were sampled from a young man with active or convalescent COVID-19.

The V call is TRBV19, the J call TRBJ1-4, with 7 bases aligning to TRBD1. The CDR3 runs to 14 residues. The trim removed 1 base at V and 7 bases at J, leaving 3 bases unmatched. The germline V gene has CDR1 LNHDA and CDR2 SQIVND (reference sequence). CDR3 in DNA: TGTGCCAGTAGTATAGGAGGGGGCGGTGAAAAACTGTTTTTT. Amino acid sequence: CASSIGGGGEKLFF. Full variable domain (remainder filled in from reference TRBV19 and TRBJ1-4): DGGITQSPKYLFRKEGQNVTLSCEQNLNHDAMYWYRQDPGQGLRLIYYSQIVNDFQKGDIAEGYSVSREKKESFPLTVTSAQKNPTAFYLCASSIGGGGEKLFFGSGTQLSVL.

The genes are TRBV5-4 and TRBJ1-4; perhaps TRBD1 as D (5 bases). The germline CDR1 and CDR2 sequences are SGHNT and YYREEE (reference sequence). This CDR3 comprises 14 residues. V dropped 4 bases and J dropped 7 bases, with 14 bases sitting between them. The CDR3 DNA reads TGTGCCAGCAGCGATAGACAGCGTCCTGAAAAACTGTTTTTT. It is translated as CASSDRQRPEKLFF.

V gene TRBV29-1 combines with J gene TRBJ2-1; weak D call: TRBD2 (6 bases). V lost 2 bases and J 4 bases, leaving 21 bases between the germline ends. Germline V gene data show CDR1 as SQVTM and CDR2 as ANQGSEA. The CDR3 loop spans 17 amino acids. CDR3 nucleotide sequence: TGCAGCGTTGAAAACACAGAAACGGGACTCACATACAATGAGCAGTTCTTC. Translation gives CSVENTETGLTYNEQFF.

The chain links TRBV4-3 to TRBJ1-2; TRBD1 matches at 7 bases. CDR3 size: 15 residues. The V gene end was trimmed by 1 base and the J gene end by 4 bases; junction bases not matched to a gene: 6. Germline CDR1 LGHNA, CDR2 YSLEER. Here the CDR3 DNA reads TGCGCCAGCAGCCAAGGGAAGGGGGCGTTCTATGGCTACACCTTC. It is translated as CASSQGKGAFYGYTF.

This chain joins TRBV29-1 and TRBJ2-3; 8 bases agree with TRBD2. This CDR3 comprises 13 residues. Trimming removed 4 bases from V and 2 bases from J; junction bases left unmatched: 2. The germline V gene encodes CDR1 SQVTM and CDR2 ANQGSEA. The CDR3 sequence is CSVGGGFTDTQYF. The CDR3 nucleotides read TGCAGCGTTGGCGGGGGGTTCACAGATACGCAGTATTTT.

V usage is TRBV14 and J usage is TRBJ1-1; D is ambiguous. The germline V gene encodes CDR1 SGHDN and CDR2 FVKESK. CDR3 length equals 14 residues. Trimming took 0 bases from V and 10 from J, leaving 15 bases between them. The CDR3 DNA follows: TGTGCCAGCAGCCAAGAGATCAACGGAGCGGGAGCTTTCTTT. Its translation is CASSQEINGAGAFF.

The chain joins TRBV4-1 to TRBJ2-7, with a weak D call TRBD1 (7 bases). CDR1 is MGHRA, CDR2 YSYEKL, per germline. Trimming stripped 1 base from V and 6 bases from J, with 16 bases between. The CDR3 has 15 amino acids. DNA for the CDR3: TGCGCCAGCAGCCAAGGGGACTCGGGGACAGTCGAGCAGTACTTC. It encodes CASSQGDSGTVEQYF.

This CDR3 reads CASSLDPGGYTDTQYF. The CDR3 DNA reads as TGTGCCAGCAGCTTGGATCCGGGGGGATACACAGATACGCAGTATTTT. V and J are TRBV5-4 and TRBJ2-3; 7 bases are a match to TRBD2. V trimming: 0 bases; J trimming: 2 bases; junction bases outside the gene matches: 6. The CDR3 loop spans 16 amino acids. CDR1 is SGHNT, CDR2 YYREEE, per germline (reference sequence).

Points on this clone: The same CDR3 is also encoded by other DNA sequences in this sample. The gene calls are TRBV4-1 and TRBJ1-2; D perhaps matches TRBD1 (6 bases). Trimming left V 1 base short and J 4 bases short, with 7 bases between. The CDR3 covers 13 residues. Looked up from germline, CDR1 is MGHRA and CDR2 is YSYEKL. CDR3 protein: CASSQGTAYGYTF. The CDR3 DNA sequence: TGCGCCAGCAGCCAAGGGACAGCCTATGGCTACACCTTC.

The gene calls are TRBV5-4 and TRBJ2-3; 12 positions match TRBD2. This CDR3 is built from 15 residues. Germline loops: CDR1 SGHNT, CDR2 YYREEE (reference sequence). V trimming: 4 bases; J trimming: 4 bases; junction bases outside the gene matches: 4. CDR3: CASSPTSGGPDTQYF. The CDR3, as DNA: TGTGCCAGCAGCCCTACTAGCGGGGGGCCAGATACGCAGTATTTT.

V and J are TRBV5-6 and TRBJ2-2; 8 positions agree with TRBD1. This CDR3 comprises 14 residues. V shed 6 bases, J shed 5 bases, and the junction held 6 bases outside the gene matches. Germline V lookup: CDR1 SGHDT, CDR2 YYEEEE. The CDR3 nucleotides read TGTGCCAGCACCAGGACAGGGATGACCGGGGAGCTGTTTTTT. This translates into CASTRTGMTGELFF.

In DNA form, the CDR3 reads TGTGCCAGCAGCTTGGAGGGGACTTATAATTCACCCCTCCACTTT. It is translated as CASSLEGTYNSPLHF. This chain joins TRBV5-4 and TRBJ1-6, with D maybe TRBD1 (5 bases). The CDR3 runs 15 residues. Trimming cost V 0 bases and J 4 bases, with 8 bases left between them. Per germline, CDR1 SGHNT and CDR2 YYREEE (reference sequence).

The V gene is TRBV27, the J gene TRBJ2-7; D uncertain. V was trimmed by 0 bases and J by 0 bases, leaving 12 bases between them. The length of the CDR3 is 16 residues. Germline V gene sequence: CDR1 MNHEY, CDR2 SMNVEV (reference sequence). CDR3 sequence reads: CASSLSEQPSSYEQYF. CDR3 in DNA: TGTGCCAGCAGTTTATCGGAGCAGCCGAGCTCCTACGAGCAGTACTTC.

A remark on this clone: This specimen includes other DNA sequences encoding the same CDR3. This chain joins TRBV7-2 and TRBJ1-2; 8 bases are a match to TRBD1. The junction had 3 bases not matched to a gene; V was cut back by 0 bases and J by 3 bases. Germline V lookup: CDR1 SGHTA, CDR2 FQGNSA. There are 15 residues in the CDR3. CDR3 loop: CASSLASGGDYGYTF. The CDR3 bases are TGTGCCAGCAGCTTAGCTTCAGGGGGCGACTATGGCTACACCTTC.

The chain employs TRBV28 and TRBJ2-1, with D possibly TRBD1 on 5 matching bases. The CDR3 covers 16 residues. Germline values: CDR1 MDHEN, CDR2 SYDVKM. Trimming removed 3 bases at V and 8 bases at J, with 20 bases between. As DNA, the CDR3 is TGTGCCAGCAGTTTTCCCGTCAGGGAATGGTATGATGAGCAGTTCTTC. It yields the protein CASSFPVREWYDEQFF.

The gene calls are TRBV7-2 and TRBJ1-2, with 8 nucleotides matching TRBD1. There are 14 residues in the CDR3. V shed 5 bases, J shed 3 bases, and the junction held 5 bases outside the gene matches. Germline CDR1 reads SGHTA; CDR2 reads FQGNSA. CDR3 residues: CASSDGQGDYGYTF. The CDR3 DNA is TGTGCCAGCAGCGACGGACAGGGTGACTATGGCTACACCTTC. Full variable domain (remainder filled in from reference TRBV7-2 and TRBJ1-2): GAGVSQSPSNKVTEKGKDVELRCDPISGHTALYWYRQSLGQGLEFLIYFQGNSAPDKSGLPSDRFSAERTGGSVSTLTIQRTQQEDSAVYLCASSDGQGDYGYTFGSGTRLTVV.

V is TRBV19 and J is TRBJ2-3, with TRBD2 matching over 8 bases. The CDR3 runs 15 residues. CDR1 and CDR2 (germline): LNHDA, SQIVND (reference sequence). J was trimmed by 4 bases and V by 3 bases; bases with no gene match: 6. The CDR3 region has the DNA TGTGCCAGTAGTATTCACCGGGGGGGAGCAGATACGCAGTATTTT. Translated, it gives CASSIHRGGADTQYF.

This clone occurred a few times. The chain carries TRBV7-2 and TRBJ1-3, with D uncertain. The ends were cut back, 4 bases at V and 0 bases at J, with 16 bases in the middle. Looked up from germline, CDR1 is SGHTA and CDR2 is FQGNSA. CDR3 length: 17 amino acids. The DNA for the CDR3 is TGTGCCAGCAGCTCTGAATCTAGACTGCGCTCTGGAAACACCATATATTTT. As protein: CASSSESRLRSGNTIYF.

The chain uses TRBV2 and TRBJ2-1, with D perhaps matching TRBD2 (5 bases). The germline gives CDR1 SNHLY, CDR2 FYNNEI. The CDR3 is 15 residues long. The V end lost 0 bases, the J end lost 10 bases, and 16 bases lay between the germline ends. As DNA, the CDR3 is TGTGCCAGCAGTGAAGCCCGCTCGACCGGCGGGGAGCAGTTCTTC. This gives the protein CASSEARSTGGEQFF.

The V gene is TRBV10-2, the J gene TRBJ2-3; no firm D call. Trimming removed 3 bases from V and 11 bases from J, with 9 bases in between. The CDR3 is 11 amino acids. Germline CDR1 reads WSHSY; CDR2 reads SAAADI. Written as DNA, the CDR3 is TGCGCCAGCAGTGATCACGGTAGGCAGTATTTT. Protein: CASSDHGRQYF.

The chain combines TRBV3-1 (or the pseudogene TRBV3-2) with TRBJ1-6, with D uncertain. The CDR3 contains 15 residues. The V end was cut by 2 bases, the J end by 7 bases, with 12 bases between. Germline CDR1 LGHDT, CDR2 YNNKEL (reference sequence). The CDR3 nucleotides are TGTGCCAGCAGCCAAAATAGCGGTCGGAATTCACCCCTCCACTTT. Protein: CASSQNSGRNSPLHF.

The genes are TRBV5-6 and TRBJ1-6, with 7 bases aligning to TRBD1. Germline values: CDR1 SGHDT, CDR2 YYEEEE. V was clipped by 4 bases and J by 10 bases; unmatched bases: 5. The length of the CDR3 is 13 residues. The DNA for the CDR3 is TGTGCCAGCAGCCCGACAGGGAGATCACCCCTCCACTTT. Its protein product is CASSPTGRSPLHF.

CDR3 in DNA: TGTGCCAGCAGCTCGGACAGGACTAACTATGGCTACACCTTC. This sequence encodes CASSSDRTNYGYTF. J is TRBJ1-2 and V is TRBV7-9; TRBD1 aligns across 7 bases. V gave up 4 bases and J gave up 0 bases; unmatched junction bases: 2. This CDR3 is 14 amino acids long. Germline values: CDR1 SEHNR, CDR2 FQNEAQ (reference sequence).

This clone was detected only once. The sample has other DNA sequences that encode this CDR3 too. The gene calls are TRBV6-5 and TRBJ1-1; 7 bases agree with TRBD1. The V and J ends lost 6 bases and 4 bases, in that order; junction bases with no gene match: 2. The germline V gene encodes CDR1 MNHEY and CDR2 SVGAGI. The CDR3 runs 12 residues. CDR3 region: CASSDRVTEAFF. CDR3 coding DNA: TGTGCCAGCAGCGACAGGGTCACTGAAGCTTTCTTT.

The genes are TRBV3-1 (or the pseudogene TRBV3-2) and TRBJ1-2, with D perhaps matching TRBD1 (5 bases). Germline assignment: CDR1 LGHDT and CDR2 YNNKEL (reference sequence). The V and J ends lost 4 bases and 8 bases respectively, with 11 bases between them. This CDR3 is built from 12 residues. The CDR3 region is CASSPGGMGYTF. DNA for the CDR3: TGTGCCAGCAGCCCCGGGGGGATGGGCTACACCTTC.